The sample holds a few counts of the clone carrying this T cell receptor (beta chain). Its antigen is still unknown. These data belong to a study of response to subunit inactivated influenza vaccine. Overall study results and limits: The authors suggested that few new T cells are recruited per seasonal influenza vaccination.

CDR1 KGHDR and CDR2 SFDVKD come from the germline V gene. The CDR3 has 15 amino acids. V lost 4 bases, J lost 4 bases, and 13 bases lay in between. TCRdb analysed the RT-PCR reads with MiXCR anew, one entry per CDR3 protein. Of 430,000 or so distinct CDR3 sequences in the sample, approximately 11% are singletons; the top ten hold 9.5% to 15%. This sequence originates from a man in his fifties or sixties who received an inactivated influenza vaccine. The specimen was PBMCs from blood, collected around seven weeks after vaccination. The rearrangement uses TRBV24-1 and TRBJ1-5, with D maybe TRBD1 (6 bases). The CDR3 nucleotides are TGTGCCACCAGTGAACCAGGGGAGGCTAATCAGCCCCAGCATTTT. It encodes CATSEPGEANQPQHF.